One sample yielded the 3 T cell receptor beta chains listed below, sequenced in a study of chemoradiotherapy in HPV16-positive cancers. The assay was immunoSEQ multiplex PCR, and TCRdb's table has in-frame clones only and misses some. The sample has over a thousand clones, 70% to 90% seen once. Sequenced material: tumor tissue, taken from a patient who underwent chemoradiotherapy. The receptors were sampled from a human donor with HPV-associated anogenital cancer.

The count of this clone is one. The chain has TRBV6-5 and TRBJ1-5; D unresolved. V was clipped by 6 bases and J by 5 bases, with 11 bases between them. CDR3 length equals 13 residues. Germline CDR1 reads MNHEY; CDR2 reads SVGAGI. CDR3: CASSTSGDQPQHF. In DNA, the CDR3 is TGTGCCAGCAGCACCTCGGGAGATCAGCCCCAGCATTTT.

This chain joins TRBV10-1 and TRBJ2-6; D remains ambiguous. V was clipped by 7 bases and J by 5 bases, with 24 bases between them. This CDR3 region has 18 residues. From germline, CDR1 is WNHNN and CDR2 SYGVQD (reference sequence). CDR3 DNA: TGCGCCAGCATCTCCTCCCAAATCGCACAAAGTCGGGCCAACGTCCTGACTTTC. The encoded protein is CASISSQIAQSRANVLTF.

The CDR3 sequence: CASSPGRPDEQYF. CDR3 in DNA: TGCGCCAGCAGCCCGGGACGCCCCGACGAGCAGTACTTC. The V gene is TRBV5-1, the J gene TRBJ2-7; D possibly matches TRBD1 or TRBD2 (5 bases each). Trimming left V 4 bases short and J 5 bases short, with 13 bases between. The CDR3 runs to 13 residues. Germline lookup yields CDR1 SGHRS and CDR2 YFSETQ.